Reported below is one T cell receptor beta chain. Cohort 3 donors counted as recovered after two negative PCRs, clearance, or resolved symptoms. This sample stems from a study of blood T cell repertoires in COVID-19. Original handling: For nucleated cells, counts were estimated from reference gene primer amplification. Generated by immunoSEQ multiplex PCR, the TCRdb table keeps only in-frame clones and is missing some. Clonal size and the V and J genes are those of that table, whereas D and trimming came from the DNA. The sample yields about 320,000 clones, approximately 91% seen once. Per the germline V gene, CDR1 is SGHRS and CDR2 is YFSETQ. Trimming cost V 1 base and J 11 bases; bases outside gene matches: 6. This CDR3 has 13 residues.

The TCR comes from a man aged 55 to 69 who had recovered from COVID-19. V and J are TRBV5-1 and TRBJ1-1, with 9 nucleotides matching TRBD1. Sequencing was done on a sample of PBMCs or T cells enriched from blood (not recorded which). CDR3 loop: CASSLTGGAKAFF. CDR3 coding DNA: TGCGCCAGCAGCTTGACAGGGGGCGCAAAGGCTTTCTTT. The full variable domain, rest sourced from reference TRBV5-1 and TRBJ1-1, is KAGVTQTPRYLIKTRGQQVTLSCSPISGHRSVSWYQQTPGQGLQFLFEYFSETQRNKGNFPGRFSGRQFSNSRSEMNVSTLELGDSALYLCASSLTGGAKAFFGQGTRLTVV.